The source of this TCR beta chain is a study of T cells in narcolepsy listed by TCRdb under 2018. Describing the broader study: Patients with narcolepsy type 1 or type 2 (NT1, NT2) and healthy control donors were enrolled in the study. To look for autoreactive T cells in narcolepsy patients that target self-antigens of hypocretin neurons (hypocretin, TRIB2), the study used TCR Vbeta sequencing to follow clonotypes in blood and CSF.

This clone appeared a few times. The specificity of this receptor is unknown. Nothing much larger sits one base from this clone, and base qualities are not available. What the research found in general, with its limitations: Patients and controls had similar numbers of sequenced blood memory CD4+ clonotypes, with averages of around 40,000 in patients and some 35,000 in controls. According to the report, autoreactive clonotypes were detected serially in the blood of the same patients and of different patients, but not in healthy controls. Plots that compared CSF and blood CD4+ T cell clonotypes from the same patient highlighted HCRT-specific and TRIB2-specific autoreactive clonotypes. Certain blood memory CD4+ repertoires from patients and controls had no sequences that matched autoreactive T cell clones.

The library was prepared using the immunoSEQ multiplex PCR assay. TCRdb carries this immuneACCESS record with in-frame sequences only. Its versions omit some clonotypes, under half of them owing to an unresolved V gene in the studies checked, with the rest unexplained. The sample table shows 25,000 or so clones, and roughly 85% are seen once. The leading ten clones occupy roughly 10% of the sample. The CDR3, from cysteine to phenylalanine, totals 15 residues. Only the CDR3 part of the read is kept: 45 bases, read in frame from the first base. The germline V gene (reference sequence) supplies CDR1 MNHEY and CDR2 SMNVEV. The V and J ends are trimmed by 2 bases and 3 bases, leaving 13 bases between them. For TCR Vbeta sequencing, memory CD4+ T cells were sorted ex vivo from the peripheral blood of both healthy controls and narcolepsy patients.

Recombination joined TRBV27 with TRBJ2-5, with no D gene named confidently. The sequence was collected from a human donor in good health. The material sequenced was memory (CD45RA-) CD4+ T cells from blood. The sample's cell subset or site label, in plain terms: memory T cells sorted ex vivo from peripheral blood. The DNA sequence follows: TGTGCCAGCAGTTTAGTAGGCAGGTTGAAAGAGACCCAGTACTTC. This is translated as CASSLVGRLKETQYF.